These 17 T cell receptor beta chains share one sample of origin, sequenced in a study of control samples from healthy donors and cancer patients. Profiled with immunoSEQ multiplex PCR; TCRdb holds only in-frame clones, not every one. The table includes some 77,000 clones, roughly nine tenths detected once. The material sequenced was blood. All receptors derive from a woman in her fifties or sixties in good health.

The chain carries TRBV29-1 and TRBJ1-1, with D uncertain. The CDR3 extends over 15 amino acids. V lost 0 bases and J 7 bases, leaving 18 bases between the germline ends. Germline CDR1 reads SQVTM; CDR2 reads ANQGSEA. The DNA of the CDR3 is TGCAGCGTTGAAGATCCTTACCGAAAGGTAGGTGAAGCTTTCTTT. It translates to CSVEDPYRKVGEAFF.

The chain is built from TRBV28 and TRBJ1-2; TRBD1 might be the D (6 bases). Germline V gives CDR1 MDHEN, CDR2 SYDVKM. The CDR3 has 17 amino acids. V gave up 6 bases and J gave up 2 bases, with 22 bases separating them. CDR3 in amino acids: CASSGLKGSDRNYGYTF. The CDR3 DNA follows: TGTGCCAGCAGCGGCCTCAAGGGATCGGACAGAAACTATGGCTACACCTTC.

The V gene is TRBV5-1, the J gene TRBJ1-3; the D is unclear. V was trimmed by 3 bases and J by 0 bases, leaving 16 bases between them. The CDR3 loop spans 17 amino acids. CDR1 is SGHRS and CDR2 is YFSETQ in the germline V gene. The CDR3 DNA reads TGCGCCAGCAGCTCGACGCCCGCAGGCCACTCTGGAAACACCATATATTTT. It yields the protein CASSSTPAGHSGNTIYF.

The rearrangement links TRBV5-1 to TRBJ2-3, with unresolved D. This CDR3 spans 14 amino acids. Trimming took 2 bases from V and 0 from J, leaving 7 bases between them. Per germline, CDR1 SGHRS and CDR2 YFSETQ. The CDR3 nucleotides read TGCGCCAGCAGCTTTGAGGTTAGCACAGATACGCAGTATTTT. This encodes CASSFEVSTDTQYF.

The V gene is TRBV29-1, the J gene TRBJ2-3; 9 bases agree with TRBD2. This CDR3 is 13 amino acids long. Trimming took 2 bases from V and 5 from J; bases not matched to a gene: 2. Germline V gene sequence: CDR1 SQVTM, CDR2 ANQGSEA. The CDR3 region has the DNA TGCAGCGTTGAAAAAGCGGGGGGAGATACGCAGTATTTT. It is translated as CSVEKAGGDTQYF.

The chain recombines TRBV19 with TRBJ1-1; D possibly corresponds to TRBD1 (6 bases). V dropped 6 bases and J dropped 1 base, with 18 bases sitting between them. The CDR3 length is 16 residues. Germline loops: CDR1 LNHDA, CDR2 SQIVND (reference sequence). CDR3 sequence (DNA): TGTGCCAGTAGCTCTTGGGCCGGACAGAAGAACACTGAAGCTTTCTTT. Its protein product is CASSSWAGQKNTEAFF.

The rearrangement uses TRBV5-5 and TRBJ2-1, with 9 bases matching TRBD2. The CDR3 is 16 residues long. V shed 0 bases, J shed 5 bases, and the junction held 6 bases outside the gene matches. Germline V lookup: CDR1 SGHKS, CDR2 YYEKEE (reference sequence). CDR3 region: CASSLGTSVKHNEQFF. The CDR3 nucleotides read TGTGCCAGCAGCTTGGGGACTAGCGTTAAACACAATGAGCAGTTCTTC. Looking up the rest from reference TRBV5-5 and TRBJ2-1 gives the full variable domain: DAGVTQSPTHLIKTRGQQVTLRCSPISGHKSVSWYQQVLGQGPQFIFQYYEKEERGRGNFPDRFSARQFPNYSSELNVNALLLGDSALYLCASSLGTSVKHNEQFFGPGTRLTVL.

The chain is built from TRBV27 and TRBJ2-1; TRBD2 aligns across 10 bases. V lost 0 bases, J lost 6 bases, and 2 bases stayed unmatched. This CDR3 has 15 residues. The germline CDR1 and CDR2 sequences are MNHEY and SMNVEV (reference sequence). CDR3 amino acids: CASSLSLAGVNEQFF. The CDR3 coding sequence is TGTGCCAGCAGTTTATCCCTAGCGGGAGTCAATGAGCAGTTCTTC.

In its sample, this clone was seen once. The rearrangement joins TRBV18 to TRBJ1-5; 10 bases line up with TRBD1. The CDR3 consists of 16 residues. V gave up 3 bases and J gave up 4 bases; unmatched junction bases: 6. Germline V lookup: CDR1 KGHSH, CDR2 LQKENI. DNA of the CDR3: TGTGCCAGCTCACCGGGGACAGGGGTATTTAATCAGCCCCAGCATTTT. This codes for CASSPGTGVFNQPQHF. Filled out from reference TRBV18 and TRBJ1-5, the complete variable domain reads NAGVMQNPRHLVRRRGQEARLRCSPMKGHSHVYWYRQLPEEGLKFMVYLQKENIIDESGMPKERFSAEFPKEGPSILRIQQVVRGDSAAYFCASSPGTGVFNQPQHFGDGTRLSIL.

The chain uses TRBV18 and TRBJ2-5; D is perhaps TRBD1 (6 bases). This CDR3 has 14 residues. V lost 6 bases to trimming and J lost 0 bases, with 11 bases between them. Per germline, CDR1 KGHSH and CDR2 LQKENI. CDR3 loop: CASSLGQYQETQYF. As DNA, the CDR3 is TGTGCCAGCTCGCTCGGACAGTACCAAGAGACCCAGTACTTC.

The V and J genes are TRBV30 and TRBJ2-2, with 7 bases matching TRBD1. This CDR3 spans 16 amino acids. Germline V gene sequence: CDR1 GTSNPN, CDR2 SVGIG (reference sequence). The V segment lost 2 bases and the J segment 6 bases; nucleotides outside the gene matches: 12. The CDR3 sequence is CAWSSQGVSVSGELFF. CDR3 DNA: TGTGCCTGGAGTTCTCAGGGGGTCTCGGTTTCCGGGGAGCTGTTTTTT.

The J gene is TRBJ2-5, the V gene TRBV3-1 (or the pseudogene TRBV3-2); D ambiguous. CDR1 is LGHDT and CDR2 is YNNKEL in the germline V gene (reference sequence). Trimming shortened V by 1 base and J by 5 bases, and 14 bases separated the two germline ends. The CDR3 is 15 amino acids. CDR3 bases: TGTGCCAGCAGCCAAGTGAGGCCCGTTGTGGAGACCCAGTACTTC. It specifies CASSQVRPVVETQYF.

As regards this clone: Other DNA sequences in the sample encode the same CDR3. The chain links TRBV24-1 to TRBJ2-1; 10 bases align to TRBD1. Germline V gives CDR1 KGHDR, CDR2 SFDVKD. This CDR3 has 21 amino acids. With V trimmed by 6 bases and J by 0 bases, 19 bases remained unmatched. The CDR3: CATSNVLRDRGLRTSYNEQFF. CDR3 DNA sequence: TGTGCCACCAGTAACGTACTACGAGACAGGGGGCTAAGGACCTCCTACAATGAGCAGTTCTTC.

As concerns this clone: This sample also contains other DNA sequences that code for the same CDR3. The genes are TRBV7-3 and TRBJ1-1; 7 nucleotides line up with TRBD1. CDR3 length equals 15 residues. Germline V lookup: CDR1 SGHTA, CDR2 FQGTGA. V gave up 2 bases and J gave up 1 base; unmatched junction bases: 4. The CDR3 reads CASSLSGTENTEAFF. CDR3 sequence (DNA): TGTGCCAGCAGCTTATCCGGGACAGAGAACACTGAAGCTTTCTTT.

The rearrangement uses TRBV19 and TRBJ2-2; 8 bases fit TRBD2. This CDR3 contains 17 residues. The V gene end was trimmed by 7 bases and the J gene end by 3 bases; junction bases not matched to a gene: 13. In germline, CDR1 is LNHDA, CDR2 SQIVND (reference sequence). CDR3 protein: CASKFGWSGGYTGELFF. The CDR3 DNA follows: TGTGCCAGTAAATTCGGGTGGAGCGGGGGATACACCGGGGAGCTGTTTTTT.

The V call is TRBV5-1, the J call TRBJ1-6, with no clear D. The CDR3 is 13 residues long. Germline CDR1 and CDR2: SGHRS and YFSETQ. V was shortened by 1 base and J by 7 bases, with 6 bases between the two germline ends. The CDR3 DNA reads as TGCGCCAGCAGCTTGCAGGAGAATTCACCCCTCCACTTT. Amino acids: CASSLQENSPLHF.

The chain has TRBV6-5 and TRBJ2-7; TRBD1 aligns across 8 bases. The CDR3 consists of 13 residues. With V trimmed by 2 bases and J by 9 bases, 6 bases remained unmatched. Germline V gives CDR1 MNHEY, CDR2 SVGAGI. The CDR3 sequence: CASSYSQGARQYF. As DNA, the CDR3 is TGTGCCAGCAGTTACAGCCAGGGGGCGCGGCAGTACTTC.